These T cell receptor beta chains were read from a single sample in a study of siplizumab effects on memory and regulatory T cells. Clones were sequenced by immunoSEQ multiplex PCR, and TCRdb holds only the in-frame ones, with some missing. The table has over 85,000 clones, approximately 94% seen once. Sequenced: CD8+ T cells sorted from blood. The receptors stem from a human donor in good health. CDR3s include the opening cysteine and the closing phenylalanine or tryptophan. A D gene is named only where the DNA matches it firmly. Not all rows give a size; the values are once, few, many and, for expanded clones, a class.

cdr3_nt cdr3_aa j_call v_call clone_size d_call
TGTGCCAGCAGTCACGGAAGATACGAGCAGTACTTC CASSHGRYEQYF TRBJ2-7 TRBV6-5 . .
TGTGCCAGCAGTTCTCTACAGGGGGCGCGGTTTGGGACTGAAGCTTTCTTT CASSSLQGARFGTEAFF TRBJ1-1 TRBV27 . TRBD1
TGTGCTAGTGGTTTGGAGCGACAGGGAACCGGGGAGCTGTTTTTT CASGLERQGTGELFF TRBJ2-2 TRBV12-5 . TRBD1
TGTGCCAGCAGTTTTGCGGGTAGCCGGAATGAGCAGTTCTTC CASSFAGSRNEQFF TRBJ2-1 TRBV27 . .
TGTGCCAGCAGCTTAAACTTGGGTAGCTCCTACAATGAGCAGTTCTTC CASSLNLGSSYNEQFF TRBJ2-1 TRBV11-2 . .
TGTGCCAGCAGCATCCGGACTAGCGGGACGAACACCGGGGAGCTGTTTTTT CASSIRTSGTNTGELFF TRBJ2-2 TRBV9 . TRBD2
TGTGCCAGCAGTCATGGGGACTTCCCCCCAGATACGCAGTATTTT CASSHGDFPPDTQYF TRBJ2-3 TRBV25-1 once .
TGTGCCAGCAGCGTAGGGGACAGGGGCGCCTACGAGCAGTACTTC CASSVGDRGAYEQYF TRBJ2-7 TRBV9 . TRBD1
TGTGCCAGCAGCTTCCTCCATGGGGAGACCCAGTACTTC CASSFLHGETQYF TRBJ2-5 TRBV7-2 once .
TGTGCCAGCAGCGTGCGGACAGGGGAGGGGAACGAGCAGTACTTC CASSVRTGEGNEQYF TRBJ2-7 TRBV9 . TRBD1
TGTGCCAGCAGTCCCCGACTAGCTTTATTCTACGAGCAGTACTTC CASSPRLALFYEQYF TRBJ2-7 TRBV27 once TRBD2
TGTGCCACCAGCAGAGATCGGCTAGCGGGGGGGCTGTTCAATGAGCAGTTCTTC CATSRDRLAGGLFNEQFF TRBJ2-1 TRBV15 . TRBD2
TGTGCCAGCCAACTAGCGGGGGCCCCCGGGGAGCTGTTTTTT CASQLAGAPGELFF TRBJ2-2 TRBV19 . TRBD2
TGTGCCAGCAGCTTAGGTTCCCTCGACAATGAGCAGTTCTTC CASSLGSLDNEQFF TRBJ2-1 TRBV11-3 . .
TGCAGTGCTAGGACTAGCGATGAGCAGTTCTTC CSARTSDEQFF TRBJ2-1 TRBV20-1 . TRBD2
TGTGCCAGCAGCGTATACCCGACCGGGCACCTTGAAACTGAAGCTTTCTTT CASSVYPTGHLETEAFF TRBJ1-1 TRBV7-8 . .
TGTGCCAGCAGTCCATATTTAGCGGGGTCCCAAGAGACCCAGTACTTC CASSPYLAGSQETQYF TRBJ2-5 TRBV2 . TRBD2
TGTGCCAGCAGTTTTGCGTCAGGGCGTTATGCAACTGAAGCTTTCTTT CASSFASGRYATEAFF TRBJ1-1 TRBV27 . .
TGCGCCAGCAGCCAAGATATGCGGACCCTCTCCTACGAGCAGTACTTC CASSQDMRTLSYEQYF TRBJ2-7 TRBV4-1 . .
TGTGCCAGCAGCTTACCAATCGGGTTCGAGCAGTACTTC CASSLPIGFEQYF TRBJ2-7 TRBV7-2 . .
TGTGCCAGCAGCGGGCGGACAGGGGTCGAGCAGTACTTC CASSGRTGVEQYF TRBJ2-7 TRBV5-4 once TRBD1
TGTGCCAGCAGTTACTCTCAGCTGGGTGGGGGTCAGCCCCAGCATTTT CASSYSQLGGGQPQHF TRBJ1-5 TRBV6-6 once .
TGTGCCAGCGTATACGAGTCTTTCACTGAAGCTTTCTTT CASVYESFTEAFF TRBJ1-1 TRBV7-9 . .
TGCGCCAGCAGGTTGACGAGGCAGGACACTGAAGCTTTCTTT CASRLTRQDTEAFF TRBJ1-1 TRBV4-1 . .
TGCGCCAGCAGCCAAGGCCCCTCTGCGGGAGAGACCCAGTACTTC CASSQGPSAGETQYF TRBJ2-5 TRBV4-1 . .
TGTGCCAGCAGCAACTCCGGGACGATCTATGGCTACACCTTC CASSNSGTIYGYTF TRBJ1-2 TRBV5-6 . .